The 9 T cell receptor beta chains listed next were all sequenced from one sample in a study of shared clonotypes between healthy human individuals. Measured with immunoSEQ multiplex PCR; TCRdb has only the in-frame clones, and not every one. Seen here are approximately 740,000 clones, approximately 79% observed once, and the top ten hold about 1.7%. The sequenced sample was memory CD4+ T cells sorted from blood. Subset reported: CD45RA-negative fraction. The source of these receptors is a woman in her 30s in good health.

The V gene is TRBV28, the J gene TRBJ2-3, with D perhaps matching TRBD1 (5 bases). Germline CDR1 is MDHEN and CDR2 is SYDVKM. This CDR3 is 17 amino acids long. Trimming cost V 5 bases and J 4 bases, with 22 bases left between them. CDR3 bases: TGTGCCAGCAGTCCCTCAGGGATTAGGGATGTATCAGATACGCAGTATTTT. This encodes CASSPSGIRDVSDTQYF.

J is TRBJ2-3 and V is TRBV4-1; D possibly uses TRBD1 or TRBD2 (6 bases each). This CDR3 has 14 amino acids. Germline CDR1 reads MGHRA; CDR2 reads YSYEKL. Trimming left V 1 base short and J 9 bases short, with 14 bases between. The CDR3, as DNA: TGCGCCAGCAGCCAAGTCGGTGTGGGGGGCACGCAGTATTTT. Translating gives CASSQVGVGGTQYF.

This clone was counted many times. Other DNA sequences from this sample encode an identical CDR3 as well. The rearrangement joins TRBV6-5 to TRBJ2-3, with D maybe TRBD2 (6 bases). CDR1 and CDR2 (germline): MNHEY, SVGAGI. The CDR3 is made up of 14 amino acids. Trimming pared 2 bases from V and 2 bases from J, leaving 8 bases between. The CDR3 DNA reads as TGTGCCAGCAGTTACACGGGGGACACAGATACGCAGTATTTT. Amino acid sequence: CASSYTGDTDTQYF.

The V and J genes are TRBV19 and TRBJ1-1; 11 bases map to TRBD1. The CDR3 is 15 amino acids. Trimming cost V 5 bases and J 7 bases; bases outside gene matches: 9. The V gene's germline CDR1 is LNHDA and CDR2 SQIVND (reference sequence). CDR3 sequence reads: CASSPRTGGFREAFF. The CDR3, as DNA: TGTGCCAGTAGTCCAAGGACAGGGGGCTTTCGTGAAGCTTTCTTT. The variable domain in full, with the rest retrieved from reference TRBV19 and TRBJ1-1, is DGGITQSPKYLFRKEGQNVTLSCEQNLNHDAMYWYRQDPGQGLRLIYYSQIVNDFQKGDIAEGYSVSREKKESFPLTVTSAQKNPTAFYLCASSPRTGGFREAFFGQGTRLTVV.

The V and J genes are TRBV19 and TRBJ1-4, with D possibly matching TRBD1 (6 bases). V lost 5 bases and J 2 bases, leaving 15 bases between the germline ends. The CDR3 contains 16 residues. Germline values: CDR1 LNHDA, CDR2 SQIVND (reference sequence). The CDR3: CASSDERGLTNEKLFF. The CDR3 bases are TGTGCCAGTAGTGATGAGCGGGGGCTGACTAATGAAAAACTGTTTTTT.

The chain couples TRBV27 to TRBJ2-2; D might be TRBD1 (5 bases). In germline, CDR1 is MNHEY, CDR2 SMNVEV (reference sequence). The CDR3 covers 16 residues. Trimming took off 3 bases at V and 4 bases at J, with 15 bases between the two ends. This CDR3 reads CASSFQVGRGTGELFF. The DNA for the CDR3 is TGTGCCAGCAGTTTTCAGGTGGGGCGTGGCACCGGGGAGCTGTTTTTT.

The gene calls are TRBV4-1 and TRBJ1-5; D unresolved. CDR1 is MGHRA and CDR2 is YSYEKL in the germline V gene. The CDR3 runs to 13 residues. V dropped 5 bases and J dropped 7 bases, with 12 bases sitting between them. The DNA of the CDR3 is TGCGCCAGCAGCTGGGGATCGGAACAGCCCCAGCATTTT. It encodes CASSWGSEQPQHF.

This chain's CDR3 is CASSYTRQGNTIYF. The CDR3 DNA follows: TGTGCCAGCAGTTATACGAGACAGGGAAACACCATATATTTT. The chain recombines TRBV6-5 with TRBJ1-3, with a possible D match to TRBD1 (5 bases). The V end was cut by 3 bases, the J end by 4 bases, with 10 bases between. This CDR3 has 14 amino acids. Germline V gives CDR1 MNHEY, CDR2 SVGAGI.

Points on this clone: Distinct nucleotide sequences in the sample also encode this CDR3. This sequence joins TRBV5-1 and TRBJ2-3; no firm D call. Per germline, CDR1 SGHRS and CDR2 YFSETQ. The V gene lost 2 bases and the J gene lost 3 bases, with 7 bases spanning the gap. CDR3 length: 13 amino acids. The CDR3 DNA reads TGCGCCAGCAGCTTTGGCCAAACAGATACGCAGTATTTT. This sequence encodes CASSFGQTDTQYF.